What follows are 21 T cell receptor beta chains derived from one specimen sequenced in a study of beta chain features in type 1 diabetes. Sequenced material consisted of expressed TCRB transcripts (all of the isolated RNA was reverse transcribed). The repertoire was sequenced with immunoSEQ multiplex PCR; TCRdb's copy has only in-frame clones and lacks some. The repertoire has under 400,000 clones, around 12% of them found once; the top ten carry roughly 0.015%. Sequenced sample: naive CD4+ T cells from blood. These receptors were collected from a man younger than 35 in good health.

The V gene is TRBV10-3, the J gene TRBJ1-2; tentatively, D is TRBD1 (6 bases). V was shortened by 5 bases and J by 8 bases, with 12 bases between the two germline ends. In germline, CDR1 is ENHRY, CDR2 SYGVKD. The CDR3 totals 12 residues. This CDR3 reads CAISPGTKGYTF. CDR3 coding DNA: TGTGCCATCAGTCCAGGGACAAAGGGCTACACCTTC.

The V call is TRBV7-9, the J call TRBJ1-2; 8 bases align to TRBD1. Germline assignment: CDR1 SEHNR and CDR2 FQNEAQ (reference sequence). V lost 5 bases and J lost 7; bases outside the gene matches: 9. The CDR3 extends over 14 amino acids. Here the CDR3 reads CASSPRQTGVGYTF. In DNA, the CDR3 is TGTGCCAGCAGCCCCCGACAGACAGGGGTTGGCTACACCTTC.

The chain recombines TRBV5-1 with TRBJ1-2; D may be TRBD1 (5 bases). V was trimmed by 4 bases and J by 2 bases, leaving 24 bases between them. CDR3 length: 18 amino acids. CDR1 and CDR2 (germline): SGHRS, YFSETQ. The CDR3, as DNA: TGCGCCAGCAGCGCGACACTTGACAGCATCACGGCGAACTATGGCTACACCTTC. Its translation is CASSATLDSITANYGYTF.

The chain has TRBV15 and TRBJ2-1; the D is unclear. V gave up 0 bases and J gave up 8 bases, with 5 bases separating them. Germline V gives CDR1 LNHNV, CDR2 YYDKDF (reference sequence). The CDR3 sequence is 12 residues long. CDR3 region: CATSRDFDEQFF. In DNA, the CDR3 is TGTGCCACCAGCAGAGATTTCGATGAGCAGTTCTTC.

Only a few counts were recorded for this clone. This chain connects TRBV9 to TRBJ2-7, with 8 bases that match TRBD1. Germline V gene data show CDR1 as SGDLS and CDR2 as YYNGEE. Trimming at V came to 4 bases and at J to 6 bases, leaving 9 bases not matched to a gene. The CDR3 is 14 amino acids. The CDR3 loop is CASSPRTGFGEQYF. The DNA of the CDR3 is TGTGCCAGCAGCCCTCGGACAGGGTTCGGCGAGCAGTACTTC.

This clone was counted a few times. The chain carries TRBV18 and TRBJ2-7; D is perhaps TRBD2 (5 bases). V was cut by 2 bases and J by 1 base, with 12 bases left in between. In germline, CDR1 is KGHSH, CDR2 LQKENI. The CDR3 spans 15 residues. The CDR3 DNA sequence: TGTGCCAGCTCACCAACCGCGCGGGCGTCCTACGAGCAGTACTTC. Amino acids: CASSPTARASYEQYF. Full variable domain (remainder filled in from reference TRBV18 and TRBJ2-7): NAGVMQNPRHLVRRRGQEARLRCSPMKGHSHVYWYRQLPEEGLKFMVYLQKENIIDESGMPKERFSAEFPKEGPSILRIQQVVRGDSAAYFCASSPTARASYEQYFGPGTRLTVT.

The chain is built from TRBV18 and TRBJ1-5, with TRBD1 matching 7 bases. This CDR3 has 14 amino acids. The trim removed 4 bases at V and 1 base at J, leaving 1 base unmatched. The germline V gene encodes CDR1 KGHSH and CDR2 LQKENI. The DNA of the CDR3 is TGTGCCAGCTCACAGGGGGCAAGCAATCAGCCCCAGCATTTT. It yields the protein CASSQGASNQPQHF.

The chain links TRBV4-3 to TRBJ2-7; no clear D gene. Germline CDR1 LGHNA, CDR2 YSLEER. The ends were cut back, 4 bases at V and 1 base at J, with 14 bases in the middle. This CDR3 is built from 15 residues. The CDR3 loop reads CASSRETSLSYEQYF. CDR3 sequence (DNA): TGCGCCAGCAGCCGCGAGACAAGTTTATCCTACGAGCAGTACTTC.

The chain is built from TRBV28 and TRBJ2-1, with no clear D. V lost 6 bases to trimming and J lost 10 bases, with 13 bases between them. Looked up from germline, CDR1 is MDHEN and CDR2 is SYDVKM. The CDR3 extends over 12 amino acids. As DNA, the CDR3 is TGTGCCAGCAGAATAGGAGCCCTGGAGCAGTTCTTC. This sequence encodes CASRIGALEQFF.

This clone showed up just a few times. V and J are TRBV7-9 and TRBJ2-7; tentative D call: TRBD1 (5 bases). V lost 7 bases, J lost 2 bases, and 12 bases lay in between. This CDR3 has 13 residues. Looked up from germline, CDR1 is SEHNR and CDR2 is FQNEAQ (reference sequence). Written as DNA, the CDR3 is TGTGCCAGCATGGGGCAGGACACCTACGAGCAGTACTTC. This encodes CASMGQDTYEQYF.

This clone showed up just a few times. The J gene is TRBJ2-3, the V gene TRBV6-6, with TRBD2 identical over 9 bases. The germline V gene encodes CDR1 MNHNY and CDR2 SVGAGI (reference sequence). V dropped 6 bases and J dropped 4; count of bases not matched to a gene: 5. CDR3 length: 14 amino acids. This CDR3 reads CASRSGGGADTQYF. The DNA of the CDR3 is TGTGCCAGCAGGTCTGGCGGGGGGGCAGATACGCAGTATTTT.

This clone was observed a few times. CDR3 sequence (DNA): TGCAGCGTTTATACCCGGGGGACTAGCTGGGCGAACACCGGGGAGCTGTTTTTT. This codes for CSVYTRGTSWANTGELFF. V usage is TRBV29-1 and J usage is TRBJ2-2; the match to TRBD2 covers 9 bases. The germline V gene has CDR1 SQVTM and CDR2 ANQGSEA. Trimming removed 5 bases from V and 0 bases from J; junction bases left unmatched: 13. CDR3 length: 18 residues.

This clone has more than one count but fewer than ten. The gene calls are TRBV7-2 and TRBJ2-3, with D unresolved. Germline CDR1 is SGHTA and CDR2 is FQGNSA. V was cut by 2 bases and J by 6 bases, with 12 bases left in between. CDR3 length: 14 amino acids. The CDR3 region has the DNA TGTGCCAGCAGCTTAAACCCTGCCGGGGATACGCAGTATTTT. Its translation is CASSLNPAGDTQYF.

The sample holds a few counts of this clone. This chain uses TRBV9 with TRBJ1-1, with 12 nucleotides matching TRBD1. J was trimmed by 4 bases and V by 3 bases; bases with no gene match: 13. This CDR3 comprises 18 residues. Germline CDR1 and CDR2: SGDLS and YYNGEE. The CDR3 is CASSATGTGGATRTEAFF. The CDR3 region has the DNA TGTGCCAGCAGCGCTACCGGGACAGGGGGCGCGACTCGCACTGAAGCTTTCTTT.

This clone was observed a handful of times. The chain employs TRBV7-9 and TRBJ1-1; the D gene is possibly TRBD1 (6 bases). With 4 bases removed from V and 6 bases from J, the gap between germline ends came to 21 bases. Germline lookup yields CDR1 SEHNR and CDR2 FQNEAQ (reference sequence). The CDR3 runs 16 residues. DNA of the CDR3: TGTGCCAGCAGCTCCATAGGGAGTACAGGGCAACCTGAAGCTTTCTTT. Translated, it gives CASSSIGSTGQPEAFF.

A few counts support this clone. The chain recombines TRBV11-2 with TRBJ2-7; 10 positions match TRBD1. After removal of 5 bases from V and 2 bases from J, the junction contained 6 bases not matched to a gene. This CDR3 spans 15 amino acids. Germline CDR1 is SGHAT and CDR2 is FQNNGV. The CDR3 sequence is CASSPRTGGTYEQYF. The CDR3 bases are TGTGCCAGCAGCCCCAGGACAGGGGGTACCTACGAGCAGTACTTC. The full variable domain, with the rest looked up from reference TRBV11-2 and TRBJ2-7, is EAGVAQSPRYKIIEKRQSVAFWCNPISGHATLYWYQQILGQGPKLLIQFQNNGVVDDSQLPKDRFSAERLKGVDSTLKIQPAKLEDSAVYLCASSPRTGGTYEQYFGPGTRLTVT.

J is TRBJ1-2 and V is TRBV4-2, with 8 nucleotides matching TRBD1. Germline V lookup: CDR1 LGHNA, CDR2 YNFKEQ. This CDR3 spans 15 amino acids. V shed 1 base and J 4 bases; nucleotides not matched to a gene: 5. The CDR3: CASSQGTGLFYGYTF. The CDR3 DNA reads TGTGCCAGCAGCCAAGGGACAGGGTTATTCTATGGCTACACCTTC.

The chain joins TRBV5-4 to TRBJ2-7, with D unclear. Germline CDR1 SGHNT, CDR2 YYREEE (reference sequence). V lost 7 bases and J 6 bases, leaving 17 bases between the germline ends. The CDR3 has 13 amino acids. The CDR3 region has the DNA TGTGCCAGCGGCCGCGACTCGTTGCTCGAGCAGTACTTC. Protein product: CASGRDSLLEQYF.

CDR3 nucleotides: TGTGCCAGCAGCTCCCTAGCGGGGTCTACCGGGGAGCTGTTTTTT. It yields the protein CASSSLAGSTGELFF. This chain joins TRBV7-3 and TRBJ2-2, with 9 positions matching TRBD2. V dropped 4 bases and J dropped 5; count of bases not matched to a gene: 5. The V gene's germline CDR1 is SGHTA and CDR2 FQGTGA. The CDR3 has 15 amino acids. Variable domain in full (rest from reference TRBV7-3 and TRBJ2-2): GAGVSQTPSNKVTEKGKYVELRCDPISGHTALYWYRQSLGQGPEFLIYFQGTGAADDSGLPNDRFFAVRPEGSVSTLKIQRTERGDSAVYLCASSSLAGSTGELFFGEGSRLTVL.

This clone was observed a few times. J is TRBJ2-7 and V is TRBV18; tentatively, D is TRBD2 (5 bases). The length of the CDR3 is 16 residues. V lost 4 bases and J lost 5, with 21 bases in between. Germline CDR1 reads KGHSH; CDR2 reads LQKENI. The CDR3 DNA reads TGTGCCAGCTCACGATATACAAGGTCCTTGGGAGACGAGCAGTACTTC. It specifies CASSRYTRSLGDEQYF. The full variable domain, in which reference TRBV18 and TRBJ2-7 provide the parts outside the CDR3, is NAGVMQNPRHLVRRRGQEARLRCSPMKGHSHVYWYRQLPEEGLKFMVYLQKENIIDESGMPKERFSAEFPKEGPSILRIQQVVRGDSAAYFCASSRYTRSLGDEQYFGPGTRLTVT.

This rearrangement joins TRBV28 to TRBJ2-7; 9 bases line up with TRBD1. Germline values: CDR1 MDHEN, CDR2 SYDVKM. There are 15 residues in the CDR3. Trimming took 6 bases from V and 5 from J; bases not matched to a gene: 11. CDR3 in amino acids: CASRGGGTGLDEQYF. The CDR3 bases are TGTGCCAGCAGGGGAGGAGGGACAGGGCTGGACGAGCAGTACTTC.